The 13 T cell receptor beta chains reported below all come from one sample, sequenced in a study of control samples from healthy donors and cancer patients. Produced via immunoSEQ multiplex PCR; TCRdb's table is partial and in-frame only. The table shows 96,000 or so clones, with roughly 93% occurring only once. Material: blood. Every receptor here comes from a man younger than 35 in good health.

V usage is TRBV7-8 and J usage is TRBJ1-3, with D unclear. The V gene's germline CDR1 is SGHVS and CDR2 FQNEAQ. The CDR3 contains 15 residues. Trimming pared 3 bases from V and 0 bases from J, leaving 9 bases between. Here the CDR3 reads CASSFTWSSGNTIYF. The CDR3, as DNA: TGTGCCAGCAGCTTTACCTGGAGCTCTGGAAACACCATATATTTT.

The rearrangement uses TRBV7-2 and TRBJ1-2; D call uncertain. V was shortened by 1 base and J by 10 bases, with 16 bases between the two germline ends. CDR3 length: 14 residues. Germline CDR1 and CDR2: SGHTA and FQGNSA. The CDR3 bases are TGTGCCAGCAGCTTAGGGTTTAGATCGTATTTCTACACCTTC. Translation gives CASSLGFRSYFYTF.

The chain has TRBV29-1 and TRBJ2-7; 8 bases fit TRBD1. CDR3 length: 12 residues. Germline values: CDR1 SQVTM, CDR2 ANQGSEA. V was clipped by 6 bases and J by 2 bases; unmatched bases: 3. The CDR3 DNA sequence: TGCAGCGTAGGACAGGGTACCTACGAGCAGTACTTC. Protein product: CSVGQGTYEQYF.

This rearrangement joins TRBV25-1 to TRBJ1-1; D call uncertain. V gave up 2 bases and J gave up 3 bases, with 7 bases separating them. The germline V gene has CDR1 MGHDK and CDR2 SYGVNS. This CDR3 comprises 13 residues. The CDR3 is CASSETQYTEAFF. Written as DNA, the CDR3 is TGTGCCAGCAGTGAAACACAGTACACTGAAGCTTTCTTT.

Only one count was recorded for this clone. V usage is TRBV19 and J usage is TRBJ1-3; D not certain. The germline V gene encodes CDR1 LNHDA and CDR2 SQIVND (reference sequence). This CDR3 region has 15 residues. V gave up 7 bases and J gave up 0 bases, with 13 bases separating them. In DNA form, the CDR3 reads TGTGCCAGTATGGATCAGGAGTCCTCTGGAAACACCATATATTTT. As protein: CASMDQESSGNTIYF.

V is TRBV20-1 and J is TRBJ2-1, with 11 bases fitting TRBD1. The CDR3 contains 14 residues. Germline CDR1 and CDR2: DFQATT and SNEGSKA (reference sequence). V trimming: 3 bases; J trimming: 7 bases; junction bases outside the gene matches: 5. The CDR3 DNA sequence: TGCAGTGCTAGTCGAGGGACAGGGGGGAATGAGCAGTTCTTC. Protein product: CSASRGTGGNEQFF.

The CDR3 loop reads CASSEGAGTGNTIYF. The CDR3 DNA is TGTGCCAGCAGTGAAGGGGCAGGGACTGGAAACACCATATATTTT. The chain joins TRBV6-1 to TRBJ1-3, with D possibly being TRBD1 (5 bases). V lost 1 base to trimming and J lost 2 bases, with 9 bases between them. This CDR3 has 15 amino acids. Germline V gene data show CDR1 as MNHNS and CDR2 as SASEGT.

This sequence joins TRBV6-6 and TRBJ2-5; D is undetermined. In germline, CDR1 is MNHNY, CDR2 SVGAGI (reference sequence). The CDR3 has 14 residues. The V gene lost 3 bases and the J gene lost 5 bases, with 13 bases spanning the gap. CDR3 residues: CASSYRARRETQYF. CDR3 nucleotide sequence: TGTGCCAGCAGTTATAGGGCTAGACGGGAGACCCAGTACTTC.

Only one count was recorded for this clone. The chain joins TRBV27 to TRBJ2-3; no firm D call. Germline CDR1 MNHEY, CDR2 SMNVEV (reference sequence). V was clipped by 7 bases and J by 2 bases, with 19 bases between them. The CDR3 has 16 residues. In DNA form, the CDR3 reads TGTGCCAGCACCGCATTAGGGCAGCTATTCACAGATACGCAGTATTTT. Its protein is CASTALGQLFTDTQYF.

This clone was detected only once. This chain uses TRBV18 with TRBJ1-5; D not resolved. From germline, CDR1 is KGHSH and CDR2 LQKENI. The V end was cut by 6 bases, the J end by 0 bases, with 15 bases between. The CDR3 is 16 residues long. CDR3 bases: TGTGCCAGCTCTCCCACAGTAACCTATAGCAATCAGCCCCAGCATTTT. Protein sequence: CASSPTVTYSNQPQHF.

The chain has TRBV2 and TRBJ1-2; D is unresolved. Germline values: CDR1 SNHLY, CDR2 FYNNEI. The CDR3 loop spans 13 amino acids. V lost 0 bases to trimming and J lost 4 bases, with 6 bases between them. The CDR3 here is CASSEARTYGYTF. The DNA for the CDR3 is TGTGCCAGCAGTGAAGCGCGTACCTATGGCTACACCTTC.

The chain uses TRBV6-6 and TRBJ1-1; 9 bases line up with TRBD1. V trimming: 4 bases; J trimming: 1 base; junction bases outside the gene matches: 1. The CDR3 sequence is 14 residues long. Per germline, CDR1 MNHNY and CDR2 SVGAGI (reference sequence). DNA for the CDR3: TGTGCCAGCAGTTCGGGACAGGGGAACACTGAAGCTTTCTTT. It translates to CASSSGQGNTEAFF.

This chain links TRBV29-1 with TRBJ1-1, with D possibly TRBD1 on 5 matching bases. Germline V gives CDR1 SQVTM, CDR2 ANQGSEA. This CDR3 has 13 amino acids. Trimming took off 6 bases at V and 7 bases at J, with 18 bases between the two ends. CDR3 sequence: CSVSGRGDVEAFF. CDR3 bases: TGCAGCGTGTCGGGACGGGGAGATGTTGAAGCTTTCTTT.